The 23 T cell receptor beta chains given below trace back to one sample, sequenced in a study of blood T cell repertoires in COVID-19. Produced via immunoSEQ multiplex PCR; TCRdb's table is partial and in-frame only. This sample has roughly 700,000 clones, with approximately 90% found just once. Sequencing was done on a sample of peripheral blood. Receptor source: a young woman with acute or convalescent COVID-19.

The chain has TRBV19 and TRBJ2-1; D may be TRBD2 (6 bases). The CDR3 length is 12 residues. The V end lost 11 bases, the J end lost 7 bases, and 15 bases lay between the germline ends. CDR1 LNHDA and CDR2 SQIVND come from the germline V gene (reference sequence). CDR3 amino acids: CASNWAGNEQFF. In nucleotides, the CDR3 is TGTGCCTCCAACTGGGCGGGGAATGAGCAGTTCTTC.

Note on this clone: The sample has other DNA sequences that encode this CDR3 too. The chain employs TRBV6-2 or TRBV6-3 and TRBJ1-1; 10 bases match TRBD1. The germline V gene has CDR1 MNHEY and CDR2 SVGEGT. The CDR3 runs to 13 residues. Germline trimming cut 5 bases from V and 4 bases from J; bases unmatched to any gene: 1. The CDR3 coding sequence is TGTGCCAGCAGTAGGACAGGGGGCACTGAAGCTTTCTTT. It codes for CASSRTGGTEAFF.

The genes are TRBV24-1 and TRBJ2-2, with D possibly being TRBD1 (6 bases). Trimming pared 3 bases from V and 6 bases from J, leaving 13 bases between. Per the germline V gene, CDR1 is KGHDR and CDR2 is SFDVKD. The CDR3 runs 15 residues. The CDR3 is CATSDNDRFAGELFF. The CDR3 region has the DNA TGTGCCACCAGTGATAACGACAGGTTTGCCGGGGAGCTGTTTTTT.

About this clone: The sample contains more than one DNA sequence encoding this CDR3. CDR3 residues: CASSYYRVGYGYTF. In DNA form, the CDR3 reads TGTGCCAGCAGTTACTACAGGGTCGGCTATGGCTACACCTTC. The V and J genes are TRBV6-5 and TRBJ1-2; perhaps TRBD1 as D (6 bases). With 1 base removed from V and 4 bases from J, the gap between germline ends came to 10 bases. CDR1 is MNHEY and CDR2 is SVGAGI in the germline V gene. The CDR3 consists of 14 residues.

This sequence joins TRBV7-9 and TRBJ1-1, with 8 bases lining up with TRBD1. The CDR3 consists of 15 residues. The ends lost 4 bases at V and 4 bases at J; junction bases unmatched: 8. In germline, CDR1 is SEHNR, CDR2 FQNEAQ (reference sequence). CDR3 sequence: CASSSYGQGVTEAFF. As DNA, the CDR3 is TGTGCCAGCAGCTCGTACGGACAGGGAGTCACTGAAGCTTTCTTT.

The V and J genes are TRBV19 and TRBJ2-3; 13 bases align to TRBD2. Germline loops: CDR1 LNHDA, CDR2 SQIVND (reference sequence). The CDR3 runs 17 residues. J lost 2 bases, V lost 7 bases, and 9 bases had no gene match. CDR3 amino acids: CASKDLTSGGVTDTQYF. CDR3 DNA: TGTGCCAGTAAGGACCTAACTAGCGGGGGGGTCACAGATACGCAGTATTTT.

This chain joins TRBV19 and TRBJ1-5; D is ambiguous. V lost 9 bases and J lost 0, with 9 bases in between. The CDR3 consists of 13 residues. The germline V gene encodes CDR1 LNHDA and CDR2 SQIVND (reference sequence). CDR3 nucleotide sequence: TGTGCCAGCGCGGGCAGTAGCAATCAGCCCCAGCATTTT. Translated, it gives CASAGSSNQPQHF.

This clone was counted once. The chain joins TRBV3-1 (or the pseudogene TRBV3-2) to TRBJ1-2, with 9 bases that match TRBD1. The CDR3 has 13 amino acids. Germline CDR1 reads LGHDT; CDR2 reads YNNKEL (reference sequence). V shed 5 bases, J shed 6 bases, and the junction held 4 bases outside the gene matches. The chain's CDR3 is CASSVQGADGYTF. DNA of the CDR3: TGTGCCAGCAGCGTACAGGGGGCCGATGGCTACACCTTC.

The chain joins TRBV29-1 to TRBJ2-1; tentative D call: TRBD1 (5 bases). Trimming stripped 4 bases from V and 4 bases from J, with 35 bases between. The V gene's germline CDR1 is SQVTM and CDR2 ANQGSEA. The CDR3 spans 21 residues. The CDR3 DNA sequence: TGCAGCGTTGTGGGGTTCATTCCCAAGGGGTCCGACGACCTTTTATACAATGAGCAGTTCTTC. It translates to CSVVGFIPKGSDDLLYNEQFF.

The count of this clone is one. The chain recombines TRBV6-5 with TRBJ1-2, with 11 bases lining up with TRBD1. Germline V gives CDR1 MNHEY, CDR2 SVGAGI. The CDR3 is 14 residues long. J was trimmed by 8 bases and V by 5 bases; bases with no gene match: 7. Here the CDR3 reads CASSPGQGVKGYTF. The CDR3 DNA sequence: TGTGCCAGCAGTCCGGGACAGGGGGTAAAAGGCTACACCTTC.

The J gene is TRBJ2-1, the V gene TRBV7-2; TRBD2 matches at 9 bases. The J segment lost 7 bases and the V segment lost 5 bases, leaving 12 bases of the junction unmatched. The CDR3 runs to 16 residues. Germline V CDR1 and CDR2: SGHTA, FQGNSA. The CDR3 loop reads CASSPKPGAGGNEQFF. CDR3 sequence (DNA): TGTGCCAGCAGCCCCAAACCTGGGGCGGGGGGGAATGAGCAGTTCTTC.

The table lists this clone with a count of one. V gene TRBV25-1 combines with J gene TRBJ2-1, with D possibly matching TRBD1 (6 bases). Germline V gives CDR1 MGHDK, CDR2 SYGVNS. With 6 bases removed from V and 7 bases from J, the gap between germline ends came to 13 bases. The CDR3 runs to 13 residues. The CDR3 nucleotides are TGTGCCAGCAGAATACAGGGTGGGAATGAGCAGTTCTTC. This translates into CASRIQGGNEQFF. Full variable domain (rest looked up from reference TRBV25-1 and TRBJ2-1): EADIYQTPRYLVIGTGKKITLECSQTMGHDKMYWYQQDPGMELHLIHYSYGVNSTEKGDLSSESTVSRIRTEHFPLTLESARPSHTSQYLCASRIQGGNEQFFGPGTRLTVL.

This clone has only one observation. CDR3 in amino acids: CASRSGGRGAPYEQYF. CDR3 DNA: TGTGCCAGTAGAAGTGGGGGGAGGGGAGCCCCCTACGAGCAGTACTTC. The rearrangement joins TRBV19 to TRBJ2-7; 7 nucleotides match TRBD2. V lost 6 bases and J lost 2; bases outside the gene matches: 13. Germline assignment: CDR1 LNHDA and CDR2 SQIVND (reference sequence). CDR3 length: 16 amino acids.

The rearrangement links TRBV11-2 to TRBJ2-1, with 9 bases lining up with TRBD2. The trim removed 2 bases at V and 4 bases at J, leaving 6 bases unmatched. This CDR3 region has 16 residues. The V gene's germline CDR1 is SGHAT and CDR2 FQNNGV. This CDR3 is CASSLSLAGSYNEQFF. The CDR3 DNA is TGTGCCAGCAGCTTAAGCCTAGCGGGGTCTTACAATGAGCAGTTCTTC.

The chain recombines TRBV9 with TRBJ2-7; 10 bases are a match to TRBD2. Germline V gene lookup returns CDR1 SGDLS and CDR2 YYNGEE. Trimming took 4 bases from V and 0 from J; bases not matched to a gene: 7. The CDR3 contains 16 residues. The CDR3 spells CASSPRTSGFSYEQYF. The CDR3 nucleotides read TGTGCCAGCAGCCCCCGGACTAGCGGATTCTCCTACGAGCAGTACTTC.

The chain links TRBV10-3 to TRBJ1-2, with TRBD1 as a possible D gene (5 bases). V shed 7 bases and J shed 5 bases, with 17 bases lying between them. The CDR3 is 14 amino acids. CDR1 is ENHRY, CDR2 SYGVKD, per germline. CDR3 residues: CAITGDSPSYGYTF. CDR3 coding DNA: TGTGCCATCACCGGAGACAGTCCATCTTATGGCTACACCTTC.

The chain uses TRBV6-2 or TRBV6-3 and TRBJ1-2; unclear D gene. CDR1 MNHEY and CDR2 SVGEGT come from the germline V gene. V was pared by 5 bases and J by 6 bases, with 13 bases between. The CDR3 extends over 13 amino acids. The DNA for the CDR3 is TGTGCCAGCAGTAACCGGGATACGGATGGCTACACCTTC. This translates into CASSNRDTDGYTF.

The CDR3 protein is CASSEQGSLLEQYF. The CDR3, as DNA: TGTGCCAGCAGTGAACAGGGTTCCCTCCTGGAGCAGTACTTC. The rearrangement links TRBV6-1 to TRBJ2-7, with a possible D match to TRBD1 (5 bases). Deletions cut 2 bases from V and 7 bases from J, with 15 bases between. CDR1 and CDR2 from the germline V gene are MNHNS and SASEGT. The CDR3 is 14 residues long.

This rearrangement joins TRBV7-8 to TRBJ2-7, with D hard to call. The CDR3 extends over 14 amino acids. From germline, CDR1 is SGHVS and CDR2 FQNEAQ. V dropped 5 bases and J dropped 4 bases, with 15 bases sitting between them. CDR3 sequence: CASSLPGSGYEQYF. CDR3 bases: TGTGCCAGCAGCCTCCCCGGGTCTGGGTACGAGCAGTACTTC.

The chain carries TRBV7-8 and TRBJ1-1; TRBD1 might be the D (5 bases). Germline values: CDR1 SGHVS, CDR2 FQNEAQ. Trimming took 2 bases from V and 0 from J, leaving 13 bases between them. This CDR3 spans 16 amino acids. CDR3 region: CASSLRSGGMNTEAFF. CDR3 nucleotide sequence: TGTGCCAGCAGCTTAAGGTCTGGGGGGATGAACACTGAAGCTTTCTTT.

J is TRBJ2-1 and V is TRBV7-8, with TRBD2 matching 7 bases. Germline V lookup: CDR1 SGHVS, CDR2 FQNEAQ. The V segment lost 2 bases and the J segment 4 bases; nucleotides outside the gene matches: 2. CDR3 length: 14 residues. The CDR3 DNA is TGTGCCAGCAGCTTACGGACTAGTTACAATGAGCAGTTCTTC. Its protein product is CASSLRTSYNEQFF.

The rearrangement uses TRBV5-6 and TRBJ2-7, with D possibly TRBD2 on 6 matching bases. Germline CDR1 and CDR2: SGHDT and YYEEEE. This CDR3 region has 11 residues. V lost 2 bases and J 9 bases, leaving 9 bases between the germline ends. The CDR3 DNA follows: TGTGCCAGCAGCTTTTCGGGAGTGCAGTACTTC. Amino acid sequence: CASSFSGVQYF.

The chain employs TRBV7-9 and TRBJ1-2; D might be TRBD1 (5 bases). CDR1 is SEHNR, CDR2 FQNEAQ, per germline (reference sequence). V gave up 7 bases and J gave up 0 bases, with 12 bases separating them. The CDR3 contains 14 residues. The CDR3 loop reads CASTYSRANYGYTF. The CDR3 DNA reads TGTGCCAGCACCTACAGCAGGGCTAACTATGGCTACACCTTC. The variable domain in full, completed from reference TRBV7-9 and TRBJ1-2, reads DTGVSQNPRHKITKRGQNVTFRCDPISEHNRLYWYRQTLGQGPEFLTYFQNEAQLEKSRLLSDRFSAERPKGSFSTLEIQRTEQGDSAMYLCASTYSRANYGYTFGSGTRLTVV.